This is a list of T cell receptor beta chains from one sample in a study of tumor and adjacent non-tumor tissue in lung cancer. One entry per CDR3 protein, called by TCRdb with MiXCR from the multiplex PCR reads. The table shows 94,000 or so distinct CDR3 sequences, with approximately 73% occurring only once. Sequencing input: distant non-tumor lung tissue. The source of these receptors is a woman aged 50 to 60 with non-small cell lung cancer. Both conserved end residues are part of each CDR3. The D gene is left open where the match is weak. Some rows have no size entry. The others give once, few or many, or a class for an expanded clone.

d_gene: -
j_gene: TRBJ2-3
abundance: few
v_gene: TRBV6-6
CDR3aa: CASTEGSTTDTLYF
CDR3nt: TGTGCCAGTACCGAAGGCAGTACCACAGATACGCTATATTTT

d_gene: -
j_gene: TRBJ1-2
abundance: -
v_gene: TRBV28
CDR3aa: CARSLLPRGGGSTGYIF
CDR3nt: TGTGCCAGAAGTTTATTGCCGCGGGGCGGGGGGTCCACTGGCTACATCTTC

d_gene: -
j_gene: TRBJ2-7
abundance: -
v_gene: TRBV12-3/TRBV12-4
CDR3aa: CATRRGQETYEQYF
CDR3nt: TGTGCCACCCGTAGGGGCCAGGAAACCTACGAGCAGTACTTT

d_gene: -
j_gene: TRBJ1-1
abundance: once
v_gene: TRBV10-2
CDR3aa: CASSFLERIAEALF
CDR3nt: TGCGCCAGCAGTTTCCTAGAGAGGATAGCTGAAGCTCTCTTT

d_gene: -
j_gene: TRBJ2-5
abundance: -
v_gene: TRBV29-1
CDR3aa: CSVETVLRQEAQYF
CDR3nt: TGCAGCGTTGAAACGGTCTTACGTCAAGAGGCCCAGTACTTC

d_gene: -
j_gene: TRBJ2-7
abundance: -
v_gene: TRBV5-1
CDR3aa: CASSPFPGLDYEQYF
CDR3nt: TGCGCCAGCAGCCCGTTTCCGGGACTGGACTACGAGCAGTACTTC

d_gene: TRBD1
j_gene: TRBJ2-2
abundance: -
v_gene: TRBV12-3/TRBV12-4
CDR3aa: CASSPGQGITRGLFF
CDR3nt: TGTGCCAGCAGCCCGGGACAGGGGATCACCAGGGGGCTGTTTTTT

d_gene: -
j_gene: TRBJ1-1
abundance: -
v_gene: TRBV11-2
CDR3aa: CASSLGGPEGMNIEAFF
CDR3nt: TGTGCCAGCAGTTTAGGTGGGCCCGAAGGTATGAACATTGAAGCTTTCTTT

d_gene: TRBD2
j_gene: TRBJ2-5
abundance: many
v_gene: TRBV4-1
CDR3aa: CASSHPGLAGGPERETQYF
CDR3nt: TGCGCCAGCAGCCATCCGGGACTAGCGGGAGGGCCTGAGAGGGAGACCCAGTACTTC

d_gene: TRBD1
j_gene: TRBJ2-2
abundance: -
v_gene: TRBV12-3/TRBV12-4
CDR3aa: CASNAGTGLTAELFF
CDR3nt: TGTGCCAGCAATGCCGGGACAGGGCTTACGGCGGAGCTGTTTTTT

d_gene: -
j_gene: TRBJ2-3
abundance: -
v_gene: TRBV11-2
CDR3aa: CASSQVGYPLQDTQYF
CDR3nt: TGTGCCAGCAGCCAGGTGGGTTACCCGCTTCAAGATACGCAGTATTTT

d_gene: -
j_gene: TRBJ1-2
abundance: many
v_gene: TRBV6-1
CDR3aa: CASSEVSGPVEGYTF
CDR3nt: TGTGCCAGCAGTGAAGTCTCCGGGCCCGTCGAGGGCTACACCTTC

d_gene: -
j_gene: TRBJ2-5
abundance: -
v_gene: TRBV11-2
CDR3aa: CASSRGTVVFGETQYF
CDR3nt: TGTGCCAGCAGCCGAGGGACTGTGGTGTTCGGAGAGACCCAGTACTTC

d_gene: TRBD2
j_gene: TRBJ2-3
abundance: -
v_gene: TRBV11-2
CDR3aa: CASSLVSGSITDTQYF
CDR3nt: TGTGCCAGTAGCTTAGTTAGCGGGAGTATCACAGATACGCAGTATTTT

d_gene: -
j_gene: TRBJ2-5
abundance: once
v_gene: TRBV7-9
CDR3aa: CVNSLDSDKEYF
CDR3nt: TGTGTCAACAGCTTAGATTCCGACAAAGAGTACTTC

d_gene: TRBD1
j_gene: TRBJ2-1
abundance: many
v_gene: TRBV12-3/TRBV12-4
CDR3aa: CASSLATGGYNEQFF
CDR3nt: TGTGCCAGCAGTTTAGCGACAGGGGGCTACAATGAGCAGTTCTTC

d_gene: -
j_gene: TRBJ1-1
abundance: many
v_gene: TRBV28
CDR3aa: CASSPIGTGNTEAFF
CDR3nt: TGTGCCAGCAGTCCCATAGGGACGGGGAACACTGAAGCTTTCTTT

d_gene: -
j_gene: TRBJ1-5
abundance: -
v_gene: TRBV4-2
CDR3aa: CAISQDLTSIQPQQF
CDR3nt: TGTGCCATCAGCCAAGACCTCACTAGCATTCAGCCCCAGCAGTTT

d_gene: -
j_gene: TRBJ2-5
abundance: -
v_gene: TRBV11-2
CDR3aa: CASSWDNQETEYF
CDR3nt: TGTGCCAGCAGCTGGGACAACCAAGAGACCGAGTACTTC

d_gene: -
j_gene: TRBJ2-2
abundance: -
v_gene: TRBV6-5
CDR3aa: CASSFQTSASTEELFF
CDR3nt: TGTGCCAGCAGTTTCCAGACTAGTGCTAGCACCGAGGAGCTGTTTTTT

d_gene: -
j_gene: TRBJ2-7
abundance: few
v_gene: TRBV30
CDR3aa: CAWSVAYGQYF
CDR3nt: TGTGCCTGGAGTGTAGCCTACGGGCAATACTTC

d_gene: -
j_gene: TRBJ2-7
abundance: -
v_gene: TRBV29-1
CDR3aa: CSATGVVFDEQYF
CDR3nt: TGCAGCGCGACGGGAGTAGTCTTCGACGAGCAGTACTTC

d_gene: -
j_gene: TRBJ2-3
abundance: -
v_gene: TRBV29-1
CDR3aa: CCIEDTDMQYF
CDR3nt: TGCTGCATTGAAGACACAGATATGCAGTATTTT

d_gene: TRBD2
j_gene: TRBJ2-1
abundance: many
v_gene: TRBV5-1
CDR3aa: CASSLEREENEQFF
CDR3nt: TGCGCCAGCAGCTTGGAGCGGGAAGAGAATGAGCAGTTCTTC

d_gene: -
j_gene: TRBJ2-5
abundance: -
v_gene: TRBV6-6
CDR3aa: CVGTGTCVGQETQYF
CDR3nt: TGTGTCGGCACCGGGACTTGCGTAGGCCAAGAGACCCAGTACTTC

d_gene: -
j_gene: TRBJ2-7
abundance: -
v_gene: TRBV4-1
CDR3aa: CASSRAPGGAYEQYF
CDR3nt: TGCGCCAGCAGCCGGGCCCCAGGCGGCGCCTACGAGCAGTACTTC

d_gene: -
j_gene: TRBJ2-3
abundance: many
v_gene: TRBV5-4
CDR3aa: CASSLGLTADSRTDTQYF
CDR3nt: TGTGCCAGCAGCTTGGGCCTGACGGCAGACTCCCGCACAGATACGCAGTATTTT

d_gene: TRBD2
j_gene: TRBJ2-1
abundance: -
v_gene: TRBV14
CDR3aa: CASSRPSGSYNEQLF
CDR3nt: TGTGCTAGTAGCCGACCTAGCGGGAGCTACAATGAGCAGTTATTC

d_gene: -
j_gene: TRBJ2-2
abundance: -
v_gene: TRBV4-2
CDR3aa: CVSSPAWGELFF
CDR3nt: TGTGTCAGCAGCCCGGCCTGGGGGGAGCTGTTTTTT

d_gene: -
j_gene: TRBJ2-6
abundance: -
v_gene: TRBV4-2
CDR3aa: CASSPLVGANILTF
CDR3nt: TGTGCCAGCAGCCCGCTAGTGGGGGCCAACATCCTGACTTTC

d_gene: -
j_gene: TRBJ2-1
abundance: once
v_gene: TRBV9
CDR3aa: CASSVGSAAYDEQFF
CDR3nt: TGTGCCAGCAGCGTAGGGAGCGCAGCCTACGATGAGCAGTTCTTC

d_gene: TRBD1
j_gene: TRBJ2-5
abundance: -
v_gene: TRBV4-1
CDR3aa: CASSRGWDRGWAVPETQYF
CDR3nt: TGCGCCAGCAGCAGGGGCTGGGACAGAGGATGGGCGGTCCCAGAGACTCAGTACTTC

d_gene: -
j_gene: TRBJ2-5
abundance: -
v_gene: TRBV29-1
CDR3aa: CSVATGGLQETQYF
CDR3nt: TGCAGCGTAGCCACTGGTGGGCTGCAAGAGACCCAATACTTC

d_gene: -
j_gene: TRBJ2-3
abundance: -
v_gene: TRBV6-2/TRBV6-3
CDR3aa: CASSNSMSADTQYF
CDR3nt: TGTGCCAGTAGTAACTCGATGTCTGCAGATACGCAGTATTTT

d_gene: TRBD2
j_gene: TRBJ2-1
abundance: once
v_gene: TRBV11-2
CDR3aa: CASNLIGAGVSYTEQFF
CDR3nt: TGTGCCAGTAACCTGATAGGGGCGGGAGTTTCCTACACTGAGCAGTTCTTC

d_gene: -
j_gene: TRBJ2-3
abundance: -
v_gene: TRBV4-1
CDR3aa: CARSQTLGGTDTQYF
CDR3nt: TGCGCCAGGAGCCAGACACTAGGGGGGACAGATACGCAGTATTTT

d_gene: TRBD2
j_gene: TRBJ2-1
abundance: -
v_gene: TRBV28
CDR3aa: CASSLFVLAESSYNGQFF
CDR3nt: TGTGCCAGCAGTTTATTCGTACTAGCGGAAAGTTCCTACAATGGGCAGTTCTTC

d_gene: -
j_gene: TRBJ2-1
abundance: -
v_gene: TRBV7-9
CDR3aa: CASSLQTNKYNEQFF
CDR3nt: TGTGCCAGCAGCTTACAAACTAACAAATACAATGAGCAGTTCTTC

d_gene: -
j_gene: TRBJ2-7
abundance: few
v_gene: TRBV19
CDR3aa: CASSIRVSDLSYEQYF
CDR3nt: TGTGCCAGTAGTATAAGGGTAAGCGACCTCTCCTACGAGCAGTACTTC

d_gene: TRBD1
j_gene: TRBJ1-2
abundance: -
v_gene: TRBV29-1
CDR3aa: CSVEPGDRAYGYIF
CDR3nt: TGTAGCGTTGAACCCGGGGACAGGGCTTACGGCTACATCTTC

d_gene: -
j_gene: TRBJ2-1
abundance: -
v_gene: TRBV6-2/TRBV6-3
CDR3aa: CASSYPLEASYKEQFF
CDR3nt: TGTGCAAGCAGTTATCCCCTGGAGGCTTCCTACAAAGAGCAGTTCTTC

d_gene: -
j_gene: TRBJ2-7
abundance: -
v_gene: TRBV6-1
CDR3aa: CARIDQAHYEQYF
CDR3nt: TGTGCCAGAATTGACCAAGCCCACTACGAGCAGTACTTC

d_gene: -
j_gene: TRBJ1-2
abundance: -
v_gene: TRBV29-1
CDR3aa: CSVEGIGRYYGYTF
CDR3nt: TGCAGCGTTGAGGGGATAGGGAGGTACTATGGCTACACCTTC

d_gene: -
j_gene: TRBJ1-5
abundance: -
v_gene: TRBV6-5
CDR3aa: CASSYSDWEGQPQHF
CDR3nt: TGTGCCAGCAGTTACTCAGACTGGGAAGGCCAACCCCAGCATTTC

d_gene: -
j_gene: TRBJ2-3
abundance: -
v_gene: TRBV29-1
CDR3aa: CRVAGTGAGDTQYF
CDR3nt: TGCAGAGTTGCCGGAACAGGAGCAGGAGATACGCAGTATTTT

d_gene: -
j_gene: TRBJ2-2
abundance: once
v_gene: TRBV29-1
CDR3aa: CSVEASGTGDLGLFF
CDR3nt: TGCAGTGTTGAAGCTAGCGGGACAGGGGATTTAGGGCTGTTTTTT

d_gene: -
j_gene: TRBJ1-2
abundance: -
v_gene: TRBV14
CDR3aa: CASSQGEGPHCGYTF
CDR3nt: TGTGCCAGCAGCCAAGGAGAGGGCCCGCACTGCGGCTACACCTTC

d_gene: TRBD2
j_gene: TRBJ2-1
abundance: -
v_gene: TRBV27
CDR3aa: CACTRLANYNEQFF
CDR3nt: TGTGCCTGCACCAGACTAGCCAACTACAATGAGCAGTTCTTC

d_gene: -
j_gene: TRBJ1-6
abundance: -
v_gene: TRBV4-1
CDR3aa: CASNQEPVASPHHF
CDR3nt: TGCGCCAGCAACCAAGAGCCAGTGGCTTCACCCCACCACTTT

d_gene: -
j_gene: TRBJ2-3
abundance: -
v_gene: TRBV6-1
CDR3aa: CANRLGLATDTQYF
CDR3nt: TGTGCCAACAGGCTCGGACTGGCAACTGATACGCAGTATTTT

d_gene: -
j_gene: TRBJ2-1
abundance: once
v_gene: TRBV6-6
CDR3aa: CASNSGRPPGNERFF
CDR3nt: TGTGCCAGCAACTCCGGGAGACCCCCCGGTAATGAGCGGTTCTTT

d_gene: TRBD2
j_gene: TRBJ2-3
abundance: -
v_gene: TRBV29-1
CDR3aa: CSVERGGTDTPYF
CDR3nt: TGCAGCGTTGAACGGGGGGGCACAGATACGCCGTATTTT

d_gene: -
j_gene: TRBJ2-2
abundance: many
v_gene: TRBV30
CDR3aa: CAWGPNTGELFF
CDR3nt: TGTGCCTGGGGACCTAACACCGGGGAGCTGTTTTTT

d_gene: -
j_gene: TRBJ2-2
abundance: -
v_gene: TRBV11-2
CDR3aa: CASSFENVVELFF
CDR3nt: TGTGCCAGCAGCTTCGAGAACGTCGTGGAGCTGTTTTTT

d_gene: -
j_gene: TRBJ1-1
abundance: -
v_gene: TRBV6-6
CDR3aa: CASTRGTVNTEAFF
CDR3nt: TGTGCCAGTACTCGAGGTACAGTAAACACTGAAGCTTTCTTT